The rows below give T cell receptor beta chains drawn from one sample of a study of blood T cells in healthy people across ages. TCRdb re-analysed the 5' RACE reads in MiXCR, keeping a single row per CDR3 protein. This table holds fewer than 900,000 distinct CDR3 sequences, 35% to 40% found once. Sequencing was done on a sample of blood. The receptors here all came from a young man in good health. Both conserved end residues are part of each CDR3. Each record gives: V gene, CDR3 length, J gene, clone size, D gene, CDR3 DNA, CDR3 protein. D genes are given only for firm matches. Expanded clones are given a class, and other clones once, few, many or no size at all.

V: TRBV6-5; length: 13; J: TRBJ1-2; size: few; D: NA; DNA: TGTGCCAGCAGTTATATGCCAGGCTATGGCTACACCTTC; CDR3: CASSYMPGYGYTF
V: TRBV14; length: 16; J: TRBJ2-1; size: NA; D: TRBD1; DNA: TGTGCCAGCAGCCAACAGGACAGGGGGCGCCTGAATGAGCAGTTCTTC; CDR3: CASSQQDRGRLNEQFF
V: TRBV9; length: 15; J: TRBJ2-3; size: NA; D: NA; DNA: TGTGCCAGCAGCCCCGAAGGAGATGACACAGATACGCAGTATTTT; CDR3: CASSPEGDDTDTQYF
V: TRBV25-1; length: 13; J: TRBJ1-1; size: few; D: NA; DNA: TGTGCCAGCAGTGAACTAAAAGACAGTGAAGCTTTCTTT; CDR3: CASSELKDSEAFF
V: TRBV6-6; length: 13; J: TRBJ1-6; size: NA; D: NA; DNA: TGTGCCAGCAGGGAGACTGGTAATTCACCCCTCCACTTT; CDR3: CASRETGNSPLHF
V: TRBV4-2; length: 18; J: TRBJ1-6; size: NA; D: TRBD1; DNA: TGTGCCAGCAGCCAAGATCCACAGGGGCGTAGTTTAGTTTCACCCCCCCACTTT; CDR3: CASSQDPQGRSLVSPPHF
V: TRBV2; length: 13; J: TRBJ2-7; size: NA; D: TRBD2; DNA: TGTGCTACTTTCGTTCTCCGGGACTATGAGCGGTACTTC; CDR3: CATFVLRDYERYF
V: TRBV29-1; length: 12; J: TRBJ1-4; size: NA; D: TRBD1; DNA: TGCAGTGCGACAGGGGGCTCGGAAAAACTGTTTTTT; CDR3: CSATGGSEKLFF
V: TRBV4-3; length: 14; J: TRBJ1-2; size: NA; D: NA; DNA: TGCGCCAGCAGCCAAGATTTTGGGGGGCTGGGCTACACCTTC; CDR3: CASSQDFGGLGYTF
V: TRBV6-5; length: 15; J: TRBJ2-1; size: NA; D: NA; DNA: TGTGCCAGCAGTTACGAGGTCGGCTCCTACAATGAGCAGTTCTTC; CDR3: CASSYEVGSYNEQFF
V: TRBV27; length: 12; J: TRBJ1-5; size: few; D: NA; DNA: TGTGCCAGCGGGTTCGGCAATCAGCCCCAGCATTTT; CDR3: CASGFGNQPQHF
V: TRBV28; length: 14; J: TRBJ1-2; size: NA; D: NA; DNA: TGTGCCAGCAGTGCTCCCCAGGGGACTGATGGCTACACCTTC; CDR3: CASSAPQGTDGYTF
V: TRBV6-5; length: 15; J: TRBJ2-6; size: NA; D: NA; DNA: TGTGCCAGCAGTCGAGACTACTCTGGGGCCAACGTCCTGACTTTC; CDR3: CASSRDYSGANVLTF
V: TRBV20-1; length: 12; J: TRBJ2-5; size: NA; D: NA; DNA: TGCAGTGCTTCCGGGTCCGGTGGGACCCAGTACTTC; CDR3: CSASGSGGTQYF
V: TRBV5-8; length: 14; J: TRBJ2-3; size: NA; D: NA; DNA: TGTGCCAGCAGCTTGGAGCTAGTCACAGATACGCAGTATTTT; CDR3: CASSLELVTDTQYF
V: TRBV11-2; length: 18; J: TRBJ2-4; size: NA; D: TRBD2; DNA: TGTGCCAGCAGCTTACTAAGGGAGGGAGTTTTAGCCAAAAACATTCAGTACTTC; CDR3: CASSLLREGVLAKNIQYF
V: TRBV7-2; length: 14; J: TRBJ2-1; size: NA; D: NA; DNA: TGTGCCAGCAGCTTCGGACAGAAGACCAATGAGCAGTTCTTC; CDR3: CASSFGQKTNEQFF
V: TRBV7-9; length: 14; J: TRBJ1-4; size: few; D: NA; DNA: TGTGCCAGCAGCCGCGTAGGGGGGAGCGAAAAACTGTTTTTT; CDR3: CASSRVGGSEKLFF
V: TRBV7-9; length: 15; J: TRBJ1-6; size: NA; D: NA; DNA: TGTGCCAGCAGCGCCCGAGGGGGGGTAGAATCACCCCTCCACTTT; CDR3: CASSARGGVESPLHF
V: TRBV4-3; length: 17; J: TRBJ2-7; size: NA; D: NA; DNA: TGCGCCAGCAGCCAATGTCCCCGGACAGTGAGCTCCTACGAGCAGTACTTC; CDR3: CASSQCPRTVSSYEQYF
V: TRBV6-1; length: 15; J: TRBJ1-5; size: NA; D: NA; DNA: TGTGCCAGCAGTGGGATGGAGGGGGGCGATCAGCCCCAGCATTTT; CDR3: CASSGMEGGDQPQHF
V: TRBV12-3/TRBV12-4; length: 14; J: TRBJ2-5; size: NA; D: TRBD2; DNA: TGTGCCAGCAGTTTTGGGGCGGGGGAAGAGACCCAGTACTTC; CDR3: CASSFGAGEETQYF
V: TRBV7-9; length: 13; J: TRBJ1-5; size: few; D: NA; DNA: TGTGCCAGCAGCCGTGGGGATGGCCAGCCCCAGCATTTT; CDR3: CASSRGDGQPQHF
V: TRBV12-3/TRBV12-4; length: 14; J: TRBJ1-4; size: NA; D: NA; DNA: TGTGCCAGCAGCGTACCGGGCATTAATGAAAAACTGTTTTTT; CDR3: CASSVPGINEKLFF
V: TRBV12-3/TRBV12-4; length: 14; J: TRBJ2-1; size: NA; D: TRBD1; DNA: TGTGCCAGCAGTCCAGACAGGGGCCACAATGAGCAGTTCTTC; CDR3: CASSPDRGHNEQFF
V: TRBV7-2; length: 13; J: TRBJ2-3; size: few; D: NA; DNA: TGTGCCAGCAGCTTAGGGGGAACAGCCCTGCAGTATTTT; CDR3: CASSLGGTALQYF
V: TRBV4-3; length: 15; J: TRBJ1-1; size: NA; D: NA; DNA: TGCGCCAGCAGCCAAGAATTGGGGCAGAACACTGAAGCTTTCTTT; CDR3: CASSQELGQNTEAFF
V: TRBV20-1; length: 13; J: TRBJ1-2; size: NA; D: TRBD1; DNA: TGCAGTGCTAGGGACAGGGATAACGATGGCTACACCTTC; CDR3: CSARDRDNDGYTF
V: TRBV20-1; length: 12; J: TRBJ2-5; size: NA; D: TRBD1; DNA: TGCAGTACTAGACAGGGCCAAGAGACCCAGTACTTC; CDR3: CSTRQGQETQYF
V: TRBV4-2; length: 15; J: TRBJ1-2; size: few; D: NA; DNA: TGTGCCAGCAGCCAAGATCGAGGGGGTCTGTATGGCTACACCTTC; CDR3: CASSQDRGGLYGYTF
V: TRBV7-2; length: 15; J: TRBJ2-3; size: many; D: NA; DNA: TGTGCCAGCAGCTCCCGTGGGGACAGCACAGATACGCAGTATTTT; CDR3: CASSSRGDSTDTQYF
V: TRBV6-6; length: 14; J: TRBJ1-5; size: few; D: TRBD1; DNA: TGTGCCAGCACGGGACAGTATAGCAATCAGCCCCAGCATTTT; CDR3: CASTGQYSNQPQHF
V: TRBV7-9; length: 15; J: TRBJ2-1; size: few; D: TRBD1; DNA: TGTGCCAGCAGCTTCGACAGGGTCCCCTACAATGAGCAGTTCTTC; CDR3: CASSFDRVPYNEQFF
V: TRBV27; length: 14; J: TRBJ2-1; size: few; D: NA; DNA: TGTGCCAGCAGTTTTTGGGGGCCCAATGCTGAGCAGTTCTTC; CDR3: CASSFWGPNAEQFF
V: TRBV10-3; length: 14; J: TRBJ2-1; size: many; D: NA; DNA: TGTGCCATCAGTGAGTTTGAGGAGAGAAATGAGCAGTTCTTC; CDR3: CAISEFEERNEQFF
V: TRBV7-2; length: 13; J: TRBJ1-1; size: NA; D: NA; DNA: TGTGCCAGCGTGGGAGGGAGGAACACTGAAGCTTTCTTT; CDR3: CASVGGRNTEAFF
V: TRBV6-2/TRBV6-3; length: 15; J: TRBJ2-1; size: NA; D: NA; DNA: TGTGCCAGCAGTTACGGCGGGGTAACTTACAATGAGCAGTTCTTC; CDR3: CASSYGGVTYNEQFF
V: TRBV27; length: 14; J: TRBJ2-3; size: NA; D: NA; DNA: TGTGCCAGCAGGTCCTTTAGTGGCACAGATACGCAGTATTTT; CDR3: CASRSFSGTDTQYF
V: TRBV3-1; length: 15; J: TRBJ2-1; size: few; D: TRBD1; DNA: TGTGCCAGCAGCCCTCAGGGACAGACCTACAATGAGCAGTTCTTC; CDR3: CASSPQGQTYNEQFF
V: TRBV6-5; length: 11; J: TRBJ1-2; size: few; D: NA; DNA: TGTGCCAGCAGCCATCAGAGTGGCTACACCTTC; CDR3: CASSHQSGYTF
V: TRBV4-3; length: 15; J: TRBJ2-5; size: NA; D: NA; DNA: TGCGCCAGCAGCCAAGGGCTTGACGACCAAGAGACCCAGTACTTC; CDR3: CASSQGLDDQETQYF
V: TRBV3-1; length: 19; J: TRBJ1-1; size: NA; D: NA; DNA: TGTGCCAGCAGCCAAGAGCCCCTCCGGGCCCGAGGAATGAACACTGAAGCTTTCTTT; CDR3: CASSQEPLRARGMNTEAFF
V: TRBV3-1; length: 18; J: TRBJ1-4; size: few; D: TRBD1; DNA: TGTGCCAGCAGCCAAGTGTCAGGACAGGGGCGTTTTTGGGAAAAACTGTTTTTT; CDR3: CASSQVSGQGRFWEKLFF